Below are 25 T cell receptor beta chains sequenced from a single sample in a study of cytomegalovirus exposure and HLA in healthy donors. 13 Jbeta primers and 60 Vbeta primers were used for the PCR. Only in-frame clones appear in the TCRdb table, and some are missing; sequencing was by immunoSEQ multiplex PCR. Of more than 150,000 clones listed, around 80% are singletons. The sample comprised PBMCs. These TCRs come from a woman in her forties or fifties in good health and CMV-seropositive.

CDR3 loop: CASSRLNSYNEQFF. The CDR3 bases are TGCGCCAGCAGCCGACTGAACTCCTACAATGAGCAGTTCTTC. The chain has TRBV4-1 and TRBJ2-1; D gene uncertain. Germline loops: CDR1 MGHRA, CDR2 YSYEKL. V lost 4 bases to trimming and J lost 0 bases, with 7 bases between them. The CDR3 has 14 amino acids.

This rearrangement joins TRBV5-5 to TRBJ1-2, with 11 bases fitting TRBD1. The V gene's germline CDR1 is SGHKS and CDR2 YYEKEE (reference sequence). Trimming took 5 bases from V and 8 from J; bases not matched to a gene: 14. The CDR3 contains 16 residues. CDR3 sequence: CASSTGTGGSSEGYTF. CDR3 sequence (DNA): TGTGCCAGCAGTACCGGGACAGGGGGAAGTTCAGAAGGCTACACCTTC. The whole variable domain, remainder taken from reference TRBV5-5 and TRBJ1-2, is DAGVTQSPTHLIKTRGQQVTLRCSPISGHKSVSWYQQVLGQGPQFIFQYYEKEERGRGNFPDRFSARQFPNYSSELNVNALLLGDSALYLCASSTGTGGSSEGYTFGSGTRLTVV.

Turning to this clone: This CDR3 fails to terminate in the conserved phenylalanine or tryptophan, so it likely reflects a read error. The CDR3 is CASSEASRDRGYTL. The CDR3 nucleotides are TGTGCCAGCAGTGAAGCCTCCCGGGACAGGGGCTACACCCTC. The chain has TRBV6-1 and TRBJ1-2; 8 bases are shared with TRBD1. Germline assignment: CDR1 MNHNS and CDR2 SASEGT. This CDR3 contains 14 residues. V lost 0 bases and J lost 8; bases outside the gene matches: 5.

The chain has TRBV29-1 and TRBJ2-1, with 9 bases fitting TRBD1. With 4 bases clipped from V and 4 bases from J, the junction kept 8 bases outside the gene matches. This CDR3 comprises 15 residues. In germline, CDR1 is SQVTM, CDR2 ANQGSEA. The CDR3: CSVVGGTGSYNEQFF. CDR3 coding DNA: TGCAGCGTTGTAGGGGGGACAGGGTCTTACAATGAGCAGTTCTTC.

The V gene is TRBV5-4, the J gene TRBJ2-5; TRBD2 matches at 12 bases. The ends lost 2 bases at V and 5 bases at J; junction bases unmatched: 13. CDR1 SGHNT and CDR2 YYREEE come from the germline V gene (reference sequence). The CDR3 runs 18 residues. CDR3 bases: TGTGCCAGCAGCTTAGGCGCTAGCGGGAGGGGGTGGAGGGAGACCCAGTACTTC. Protein sequence: CASSLGASGRGWRETQYF.

This chain joins TRBV30 and TRBJ1-6, with D tentatively TRBD1 (6 bases). CDR3 length: 15 amino acids. Germline V CDR1 and CDR2: GTSNPN, SVGIG (reference sequence). Deletions cut 2 bases from V and 4 bases from J, with 12 bases between. CDR3 coding DNA: TGTGCCTGGAGTCCCGGGACATCATATAATTCACCCCTCCACTTT. Its translation: CAWSPGTSYNSPLHF.

The J gene is TRBJ1-1, the V gene TRBV7-2; D remains ambiguous. V lost 5 bases to trimming and J lost 4 bases, with 14 bases between them. CDR1 and CDR2 (germline): SGHTA, FQGNSA. The CDR3 has 14 amino acids. This CDR3 is CASSAQRVGTEAFF. For the CDR3, the DNA is TGTGCCAGCAGCGCCCAGAGGGTGGGCACTGAAGCTTTCTTT.

The chain links TRBV2 to TRBJ1-1, with a tentative D call TRBD1 (6 bases). Looked up from germline, CDR1 is SNHLY and CDR2 is FYNNEI. The CDR3 sequence is 13 residues long. Trimming took 4 bases from V and 5 from J, leaving 11 bases between them. This CDR3 reads CASSVDRSTEAFF. In nucleotides, the CDR3 is TGTGCCAGCAGTGTCGACAGGTCGACTGAAGCTTTCTTT.

This clone was picked up one time. This chain connects TRBV4-3 to TRBJ2-3; 9 bases align to TRBD1. V shed 5 bases and J 3 bases; nucleotides not matched to a gene: 9. CDR1 is LGHNA, CDR2 YSLEER, per germline. The CDR3 runs to 16 residues. The CDR3 loop reads CASSATPGQGTDTQYF. The CDR3 nucleotides are TGCGCCAGCAGCGCCACCCCGGGACAGGGAACAGATACGCAGTATTTT.

This chain connects TRBV7-3 to TRBJ1-2; tentative D call: TRBD1 (6 bases). The V and J ends lost 4 bases and 5 bases respectively, with 14 bases between them. Germline-derived CDR1 and CDR2 are SGHTA and FQGTGA. The CDR3 is made up of 14 amino acids. CDR3 loop: CASSSSQRGYGYTF. In DNA form, the CDR3 reads TGTGCCAGCAGCTCCTCCCAGAGGGGGTATGGCTACACCTTC. The variable domain in full, with the rest retrieved from reference TRBV7-3 and TRBJ1-2, is GAGVSQTPSNKVTEKGKYVELRCDPISGHTALYWYRQSLGQGPEFLIYFQGTGAADDSGLPNDRFFAVRPEGSVSTLKIQRTERGDSAVYLCASSSSQRGYGYTFGSGTRLTVV.

The chain links TRBV13 to TRBJ2-7; TRBD1 aligns across 9 bases. This CDR3 has 15 amino acids. Trimming removed 0 bases from V and 5 bases from J; junction bases left unmatched: 5. Germline V gene data show CDR1 as PRHDT and CDR2 as FYEKMQ (reference sequence). The CDR3 region is CASSLGGTGGDEQYF. Here the CDR3 DNA reads TGTGCCAGCAGCTTAGGGGGTACAGGGGGCGACGAGCAGTACTTC.

The chain is built from TRBV7-9 and TRBJ1-1; unclear D gene. Between the trimmed V and J ends, which lost 5 bases and 1 base, there was a span of 14 bases. There are 15 residues in the CDR3. Per the germline V gene, CDR1 is SEHNR and CDR2 is FQNEAQ (reference sequence). Written as DNA, the CDR3 is TGTGCCAGCAGCCATGACACACTCCCGAACACTGAAGCTTTCTTT. This gives the protein CASSHDTLPNTEAFF.

The chain employs TRBV5-4 and TRBJ1-2; a weak D match, TRBD1 (6 bases). V lost 4 bases and J 7 bases, leaving 23 bases between the germline ends. This CDR3 is 16 amino acids long. Looked up from germline, CDR1 is SGHNT and CDR2 is YYREEE (reference sequence). CDR3 residues: CASSPGGGDTKRGYTF. The DNA for the CDR3 is TGTGCCAGCAGCCCGGGTGGTGGGGACACCAAACGTGGCTACACCTTC.

V gene TRBV7-3 combines with J gene TRBJ2-3; 15 nucleotides match TRBD2. The V gene end was trimmed by 5 bases and the J gene end by 6 bases; junction bases not matched to a gene: 3. This CDR3 has 15 residues. Germline V gives CDR1 SGHTA, CDR2 FQGTGA. For the CDR3, the DNA is TGTGCCAGCAGCGGGACTAGCGGGGGGTGGGATACGCAGTATTTT. Residues: CASSGTSGGWDTQYF.

Details on this clone: This sample also contains other DNA sequences that code for the same CDR3. The CDR3 nucleotides are TGTGCCACCAGCAGAGATCCTAATAGGGGAAATCAGCCCCAGCATTTT. Its protein product is CATSRDPNRGNQPQHF. The rearrangement uses TRBV15 and TRBJ1-5, with a possible D match to TRBD1 (5 bases). Germline V gives CDR1 LNHNV, CDR2 YYDKDF (reference sequence). V was clipped by 0 bases and J by 4 bases, with 13 bases between them. The CDR3 has 16 residues. The variable domain in full, completed from reference TRBV15 and TRBJ1-5, reads DAMVIQNPRYQVTQFGKPVTLSCSQTLNHNVMYWYQQKSSQAPKLLFHYYDKDFNNEADTPDNFQSRRPNTSFCFLDIRSPGLGDTAMYLCATSRDPNRGNQPQHFGDGTRLSIL.

V gene TRBV5-4 combines with J gene TRBJ2-4; TRBD2 is a possible D gene (6 bases). The CDR3 covers 15 residues. V lost 3 bases and J 6 bases, leaving 16 bases between the germline ends. From germline, CDR1 is SGHNT and CDR2 YYREEE (reference sequence). CDR3 DNA: TGTGCCAGCAGCTCGTGGGACCTGGGAGGAAACATTCAGTACTTC. Translation: CASSSWDLGGNIQYF.

The V and J genes are TRBV7-3 and TRBJ2-6; D is undetermined. The CDR3 consists of 18 residues. Looked up from germline, CDR1 is SGHTA and CDR2 is FQGTGA. Trimming cost V 5 bases and J 2 bases, with 19 bases left between them. The CDR3 reads CASSRQPPDKAGANVLTF. Here the CDR3 DNA reads TGTGCCAGCAGCCGGCAACCCCCAGACAAGGCTGGGGCCAACGTCCTGACTTTC.

In this sample, this clone turned up once. The gene calls are TRBV11-2 and TRBJ2-7; 11 nucleotides line up with TRBD1. Germline V CDR1 and CDR2: SGHAT, FQNNGV. The CDR3 consists of 14 residues. V lost 5 bases, J lost 7 bases, and 7 bases stayed unmatched. CDR3 residues: CASSLGQGVGEQYF. The CDR3, as DNA: TGTGCCAGCAGCCTGGGACAGGGGGTGGGGGAGCAGTACTTC.

The chain combines TRBV11-3 with TRBJ2-6; D unclear. Germline lookup yields CDR1 SGHNT and CDR2 YENEEA. This CDR3 region has 12 residues. V dropped 6 bases and J dropped 8 bases, with 8 bases sitting between them. CDR3: CASSAYPNVLTF. The CDR3 nucleotides are TGTGCCAGCAGTGCCTACCCCAACGTCCTGACTTTC. Combining the CDR3 with reference TRBV11-3 and TRBJ2-6 gives the whole variable domain EAGVVQSPRYKIIEKKQPVAFWCNPISGHNTLYWYLQNLGQGPELLIRYENEEAVDDSQLPKDRFSAERLKGVDSTLKIQPAELGDSAVYLCASSAYPNVLTFGAGSRLTVL.

The chain combines TRBV27 with TRBJ1-2; TRBD1 matches at 9 bases. The CDR3 spans 13 residues. Germline V lookup: CDR1 MNHEY, CDR2 SMNVEV (reference sequence). V was pared by 6 bases and J by 7 bases, with 6 bases of the junction left unmatched. The CDR3 loop is CASSLQGAGGYTF. The DNA for the CDR3 is TGTGCCAGCAGCCTACAGGGGGCGGGTGGCTACACCTTC.

The chain uses TRBV6-5 and TRBJ2-2; tentatively, D is TRBD2 (6 bases). This CDR3 is built from 13 residues. The germline CDR1 and CDR2 sequences are MNHEY and SVGAGI. V was clipped by 2 bases and J by 5 bases, with 6 bases between them. The CDR3 region is CASSYRGTGELFF. The CDR3, as DNA: TGTGCCAGCAGTTACCGGGGGACCGGGGAGCTGTTTTTT.

The table lists this clone with a count of one. The rearrangement uses TRBV6-6 and TRBJ2-4; D is perhaps TRBD1 (5 bases). CDR1 is MNHNY and CDR2 is SVGAGI in the germline V gene (reference sequence). Trimming left V 6 bases short and J 0 bases short, with 12 bases between. CDR3 length equals 15 residues. The CDR3 spells CASSHDSLAKNIQYF. Written as DNA, the CDR3 is TGTGCCAGCAGCCACGACAGCTTAGCCAAAAACATTCAGTACTTC.

V is TRBV14 and J is TRBJ1-1, with 7 nucleotides matching TRBD1. Germline V gene lookup returns CDR1 SGHDN and CDR2 FVKESK. CDR3 length equals 13 residues. V lost 2 bases and J lost 11; bases outside the gene matches: 8. CDR3 in amino acids: CASSQPPTGRAFF. CDR3 DNA sequence: TGTGCCAGCAGCCAACCACCGACAGGGAGGGCTTTCTTT.

This chain links TRBV11-1 with TRBJ2-1; a weak D match, TRBD2 (6 bases). The V and J ends lost 2 bases and 8 bases respectively, with 10 bases between them. The V gene's germline CDR1 is SGHAT and CDR2 FQDESV (reference sequence). The CDR3 is 13 amino acids. The DNA of the CDR3 is TGTGCCAGCAGCTTAAGGAGGGTTCATGAGCAGTTCTTC. It translates to CASSLRRVHEQFF. The full variable domain, with the rest looked up from reference TRBV11-1 and TRBJ2-1, is EAEVAQSPRYKITEKSQAVAFWCDPISGHATLYWYRQILGQGPELLVQFQDESVVDDSQLPKDRFSAERLKGVDSTLKIQPAELGDSAMYLCASSLRRVHEQFFGPGTRLTVL.

V and J are TRBV5-4 and TRBJ2-5; the D is unclear. This CDR3 spans 14 amino acids. With 4 bases removed from V and 1 base from J, the gap between germline ends came to 11 bases. The V gene's germline CDR1 is SGHNT and CDR2 YYREEE (reference sequence). The CDR3: CASSRPGFQETQYF. DNA for the CDR3: TGTGCCAGCAGCAGACCAGGTTTCCAAGAGACCCAGTACTTC.